These 29 T cell receptor beta chains came from one sample sequenced in a study of blood T cells in healthy people across ages. PCR was performed a second time for 7 to 11 cycles using a sample-barcoded 5' primer and a J-beta primer mix. From the 5' RACE reads, TCRdb called clonotypes with MiXCR, one entry per CDR3 protein. The sample shows about a million distinct CDR3 sequences, 35% to 40% of them seen only once. The sample was blood. These receptors originate from a man between 18 and 35 years old in good health.

In this sample, this clonotype turned up a few times. J is TRBJ1-6 and V is TRBV12-3 or TRBV12-4; maybe TRBD1 (6 bases). This CDR3 has 14 residues. Trimming stripped 4 bases from V and 7 bases from J, with 11 bases between. The CDR3 loop is CASSSDSQNSPLHF. The CDR3 DNA follows: TGTGCCAGCAGTTCGGACAGCCAAAATTCACCCCTCCACTTT.

The chain couples TRBV7-8 to TRBJ2-2; D unresolved. Trimming stripped 2 bases from V and 3 bases from J, with 10 bases between. Per germline, CDR1 SGHVS and CDR2 FQNEAQ. This CDR3 contains 15 residues. CDR3 DNA: TGTGCCAGCAGCTTATACTCGGCATACACCGGGGAGCTGTTTTTT. Its protein is CASSLYSAYTGELFF.

This clonotype was observed a few times. The rearrangement links TRBV4-1 to TRBJ1-2, with no clear D. CDR3 length equals 15 residues. V was pared by 1 base and J by 4 bases, with 13 bases between. Germline V gene lookup returns CDR1 MGHRA and CDR2 YSYEKL. This chain's CDR3 is CASSQGALHGYGYTF. CDR3 nucleotides: TGCGCCAGCAGCCAAGGGGCCCTTCATGGCTATGGCTACACCTTC.

This clonotype was counted a few times. The chain couples TRBV7-9 to TRBJ1-2; D is uncertain. Deletions cut 1 base from V and 2 bases from J, with 11 bases between. Per germline, CDR1 SEHNR and CDR2 FQNEAQ (reference sequence). There are 15 residues in the CDR3. CDR3 protein: CASSLVARENYGYTF. CDR3 DNA sequence: TGTGCCAGCAGCTTAGTTGCTAGGGAAAACTATGGCTACACCTTC.

This clonotype showed up just a few times. V and J are TRBV7-3 and TRBJ2-7; TRBD2 is a possible D gene (6 bases). The CDR3 sequence is 15 residues long. Trimming left V 5 bases short and J 3 bases short, with 17 bases between. CDR1 is SGHTA and CDR2 is FQGTGA in the germline V gene. CDR3 in DNA: TGTGCCAGCAGCCAATCAGCGGGCAAAGGCTACGAGCAGTACTTC. This gives the protein CASSQSAGKGYEQYF.

A remark on this clonotype: It may be a read error: a sequence one base away is much more abundant. V and J are TRBV29-1 and TRBJ1-1; maybe TRBD1 (5 bases). The CDR3 consists of 13 residues. Germline V gene sequence: CDR1 SQVTM, CDR2 ANQGSEA. The chain's CDR3 is CGVIGTFFTEAFF. DNA of the CDR3: TGCGGCGTAATTGGGACGTTCTTTACTGAAGCTTTCTTT.

This clonotype occurred once. The chain links TRBV29-1 to TRBJ1-1; the D gene is possibly TRBD1 (6 bases). Trimming stripped 3 bases from V and 6 bases from J, with 17 bases between. CDR3 length equals 14 residues. CDR1 and CDR2 (germline): SQVTM, ANQGSEA. CDR3 in amino acids: CSVDRAGVFPEAFF. The DNA of the CDR3 is TGCAGCGTTGATAGGGCAGGGGTATTCCCTGAAGCTTTCTTT.

This clonotype was counted a few times. V gene TRBV24-1 combines with J gene TRBJ1-4; a weak D match, TRBD1 (5 bases). V gave up 4 bases and J gave up 7 bases, with 9 bases separating them. The CDR3 consists of 13 residues. Germline V gene data show CDR1 as KGHDR and CDR2 as SFDVKD. Here the CDR3 DNA reads TGTGCCACCAGTGACCCGGACACTGAAAAACTGTTTTTT. Protein: CATSDPDTEKLFF.

The chain uses TRBV9 and TRBJ2-3, with 10 bases aligning to TRBD2. CDR3 size: 15 residues. The germline V gene has CDR1 SGDLS and CDR2 YYNGEE. V was pared by 6 bases and J by 5 bases, with 9 bases of the junction left unmatched. The CDR3 is CASNPGTSAGDTQYF. The CDR3 coding sequence is TGTGCCAGCAACCCCGGGACTAGCGCGGGAGATACGCAGTATTTT.

Turning to this clonotype: A read error may produce the germline difference seen at one junction end. The V gene is TRBV29-1, the J gene TRBJ1-1, with a tentative D call TRBD1 (5 bases). The germline V gene has CDR1 SQVTM and CDR2 ANQGSEA. This CDR3 is 13 amino acids long. Written as DNA, the CDR3 is TGCGGCGTGGAGGGACGGACGAACACTGAAGCTTTCTTT. Protein product: CGVEGRTNTEAFF.

The CDR3 DNA follows: TGTGCCAGCAGTTTATTGGGAGGGGGCCGGAATCAGCCCCAGCATTTT. Amino acids: CASSLLGGGRNQPQHF. J is TRBJ1-5 and V is TRBV27; 7 bases fit TRBD1. The CDR3 length is 16 residues. Germline V CDR1 and CDR2: MNHEY, SMNVEV (reference sequence). The trim removed 1 base at V and 4 bases at J, leaving 7 bases unmatched.

Concerning this clonotype: Given a much more abundant clone one base away, this may be a read error. The gene calls are TRBV10-3 and TRBJ2-3, with D unclear. Between the trimmed V and J ends, which lost 2 bases and 5 bases, there was a span of 8 bases. Germline V gene lookup returns CDR1 ENHRY and CDR2 SYGVKD. This CDR3 is 13 amino acids long. CDR3 sequence reads: CAISEDMGDTQYF. CDR3 bases: TGTGCCATCAGTGAGGACATGGGAGATACGCAGTATTTT.

The rearrangement joins TRBV27 to TRBJ2-1, with TRBD1 matching over 9 bases. J gave up 12 bases and V 2 bases, and 11 bases lay outside the gene matches. The CDR3 is 15 residues long. The V gene's germline CDR1 is MNHEY and CDR2 SMNVEV (reference sequence). CDR3 region: CASSLGQGFIVGQFF. The DNA for the CDR3 is TGTGCCAGCAGTTTAGGACAGGGGTTTATCGTAGGGCAGTTCTTC.

This clonotype was found a few times. The V call is TRBV5-6, the J call TRBJ1-1; 9 bases line up with TRBD1. The germline V gene has CDR1 SGHDT and CDR2 YYEEEE. This CDR3 has 15 amino acids. The trim removed 3 bases at V and 5 bases at J, leaving 8 bases unmatched. CDR3 region: CASSSGTGYSTEAFF. The CDR3 DNA reads TGTGCCAGCAGCTCGGGGACAGGGTATTCAACTGAAGCTTTCTTT. The full variable domain, in which reference TRBV5-6 and TRBJ1-1 provide the parts outside the CDR3, is DAGVTQSPTHLIKTRGQQVTLRCSPKSGHDTVSWYQQALGQGPQFIFQYYEEEERQRGNFPDRFSGHQFPNYSSELNVNALLLGDSALYLCASSSGTGYSTEAFFGQGTRLTVV.

CDR3 amino acids: CASSYSAGLAGYTF. The CDR3 DNA follows: TGTGCCAGCAGTTACTCCGCAGGACTTGCTGGCTACACCTTC. The V call is TRBV6-5, the J call TRBJ1-2; the D is unclear. The ends were cut back, 0 bases at V and 7 bases at J, with 12 bases in the middle. CDR1 is MNHEY, CDR2 SVGAGI, per germline. The CDR3 length is 14 residues.

This clonotype was seen more than once but under ten times. The gene calls are TRBV15 and TRBJ2-1; D remains ambiguous. Trimming took 0 bases from V and 0 from J, leaving 6 bases between them. This CDR3 has 15 amino acids. Germline CDR1 LNHNV, CDR2 YYDKDF (reference sequence). CDR3 loop: CATSRDSLSYNEQFF. CDR3 nucleotide sequence: TGTGCCACCAGCAGAGACTCCCTCTCCTACAATGAGCAGTTCTTC.

The sample holds a few counts of this clonotype. This chain joins TRBV20-1 and TRBJ1-1; no clear D gene. The germline gives CDR1 DFQATT, CDR2 SNEGSKA (reference sequence). V was clipped by 0 bases and J by 4 bases, with 6 bases between them. This CDR3 region has 12 residues. The CDR3 loop reads CSARDGLTEAFF. In DNA, the CDR3 is TGCAGTGCTAGAGATGGCCTCACTGAAGCTTTCTTT.

V is TRBV4-1 and J is TRBJ2-5, with 10 positions matching TRBD2. Trimming took 0 bases from V and 11 from J; bases not matched to a gene: 12. Germline CDR1 reads MGHRA; CDR2 reads YSYEKL. The CDR3 spans 16 residues. The CDR3 DNA reads as TGCGCCAGCAGCCAAGATTTGAGCGGGGGGGCCAATGAGCAGTACTTC. It yields the protein CASSQDLSGGANEQYF.

This chain connects TRBV4-2 to TRBJ2-1; 9 bases are shared with TRBD2. Germline loops: CDR1 LGHNA, CDR2 YNFKEQ. The CDR3 sequence is 16 residues long. V dropped 4 bases and J dropped 5; count of bases not matched to a gene: 9. DNA of the CDR3: TGTGCCAGCAGCCGGATCGGGACTAGCAGCGACAATGAGCAGTTCTTC. Protein sequence: CASSRIGTSSDNEQFF.

The chain links TRBV7-3 to TRBJ2-5; no clear D. CDR1 SGHTA and CDR2 FQGTGA come from the germline V gene. This CDR3 is built from 12 residues. Trimming cost V 2 bases and J 11 bases, with 12 bases left between them. The CDR3 bases are TGTGCCAGCAGCTTATCGGTGAATGAGCAGTACTTC. Translated, it gives CASSLSVNEQYF.

This clonotype came up a few times. This chain joins TRBV7-9 and TRBJ2-3; perhaps D is TRBD1 or TRBD2 (5 bases each). The CDR3 covers 17 residues. The germline gives CDR1 SEHNR, CDR2 FQNEAQ (reference sequence). The CDR3 sequence: CAYQQLPRDQTADTQYF. Written as DNA, the CDR3 is TGTGCGTACCAGCAATTACCCCGGGACCAGACGGCAGATACGCAGTATTTT.

On this clonotype: A much larger clonotype is one base distant, so this may be a read error. The gene calls are TRBV12-3 or TRBV12-4 and TRBJ2-2; D might be TRBD1 or TRBD2, each matching 5 bases. This CDR3 region has 13 residues. The CDR3 sequence: CASSLGVTRELFF. DNA of the CDR3: TGTGCCAGCAGTTTGGGGGTCACCAGGGAGCTGTTTTTT.

Of note for this clonotype: At one of its ends the junction is not consistent with the germline gene, which may arise from a read error. This chain joins TRBV10-3 and TRBJ1-5; D is ambiguous. Looked up from germline, CDR1 is ENHRY and CDR2 is SYGVKD. This CDR3 comprises 14 residues. The DNA for the CDR3 is TGTACCATCAGTGAGTTGGCAGGTAATCAGCCCCAGCATTTT. This sequence encodes CTISELAGNQPQHF.

This rearrangement joins TRBV5-6 to TRBJ2-7; D is unresolved. Trimming cost V 1 base and J 5 bases, with 10 bases left between them. This CDR3 is 13 amino acids long. Germline assignment: CDR1 SGHDT and CDR2 YYEEEE. This CDR3 is CASSLLVVDEQYF. CDR3 bases: TGTGCCAGCAGCTTGCTAGTAGTAGACGAGCAGTACTTC. Full variable domain (rest looked up from reference TRBV5-6 and TRBJ2-7): DAGVTQSPTHLIKTRGQQVTLRCSPKSGHDTVSWYQQALGQGPQFIFQYYEEEERQRGNFPDRFSGHQFPNYSSELNVNALLLGDSALYLCASSLLVVDEQYFGPGTRLTVT.

This clonotype was observed a few times. CDR3: CATSDPGGELFF. The CDR3 DNA follows: TGTGCCACCAGTGACCCGGGCGGGGAGCTGTTTTTT. V usage is TRBV24-1 and J usage is TRBJ2-2; D unclear. Trimming cost V 4 bases and J 7 bases, with 6 bases left between them. This CDR3 contains 12 residues. The germline gives CDR1 KGHDR, CDR2 SFDVKD.

This clonotype has just a few counts. The chain carries TRBV6-2 or TRBV6-3 and TRBJ1-5; the D gene is possibly TRBD1 (5 bases). V was cut by 2 bases and J by 4 bases, with 12 bases left in between. Germline V gene sequence: CDR1 MNHEY, CDR2 SVGEGT. This CDR3 is 15 amino acids long. CDR3 region: CASSYPTAGNQPQHF. CDR3 in DNA: TGTGCCAGCAGTTACCCGACAGCCGGAAATCAGCCCCAGCATTTT.

Notes on this clonotype: Relative to the germline gene, one junction end is altered; a read error may explain this. V and J are TRBV28 and TRBJ1-2, with unresolved D. The CDR3 contains 15 residues. Germline V lookup: CDR1 MDHEN, CDR2 SYDVKM. For the CDR3, the DNA is TGTGCCAGCAGATTATCCAGAGTTAGTAACTATGGCTACACCTTC. This encodes CASRLSRVSNYGYTF.

On this clonotype itself: A much larger clone is a single base away; this may be a read error. The J gene is TRBJ1-2, the V gene TRBV28; the D gene is possibly TRBD1 (6 bases). This CDR3 has 14 residues. CDR1 and CDR2 from the germline V gene are MDHEN and SYDVKM. V lost 5 bases and J lost 7, with 17 bases in between. This CDR3 reads CASSRPGTHSGYTF. The CDR3 region has the DNA TGTGCCAGCAGTCGCCCTGGGACACATTCTGGCTACACCTTC.

V and J are TRBV6-5 and TRBJ1-4; D possibly corresponds to TRBD1 (6 bases). Germline V gene sequence: CDR1 MNHEY, CDR2 SVGAGI. V lost 5 bases and J 7 bases, leaving 20 bases between the germline ends. The CDR3 consists of 16 residues. CDR3 in amino acids: CASSPGEGGLGEKLFF. The DNA of the CDR3 is TGTGCCAGCAGTCCAGGAGAGGGGGGCTTAGGTGAAAAACTGTTTTTT.